Shown below are 23 T cell receptor beta chains from a single sample sequenced in a study of blood T cell repertoires in COVID-19. The assay was immunoSEQ multiplex PCR, and TCRdb's table has in-frame clones only and misses some. Of about 260,000 clones listed, 86% are singletons. The sample taken for sequencing was PBMCs or T cells enriched from blood (not recorded which). The receptor set was obtained from a woman aged 45-59 years who had recovered from COVID-19.

V usage is TRBV28 and J usage is TRBJ1-2; TRBD1 matches 11 bases. The germline V gene has CDR1 MDHEN and CDR2 SYDVKM. This CDR3 comprises 13 residues. V dropped 6 bases and J dropped 8; count of bases not matched to a gene: 5. CDR3 DNA: TGTGCCAGCAGAGGACAGGGGGCGTTCGGCTACACCTTC. This encodes CASRGQGAFGYTF.

The rearrangement uses TRBV6-5 and TRBJ1-1, with D uncertain. CDR3 length: 13 residues. Germline lookup yields CDR1 MNHEY and CDR2 SVGAGI. Trimming pared 5 bases from V and 0 bases from J, leaving 7 bases between. Here the CDR3 DNA reads TGTGCCAGCAGTCCTTCTATGAACACTGAAGCTTTCTTT. Protein product: CASSPSMNTEAFF.

V and J are TRBV7-6 and TRBJ1-2; 9 bases match TRBD1. Germline values: CDR1 SGHVS, CDR2 FNYEAQ. The CDR3 spans 15 residues. Trimming at V came to 5 bases and at J to 3 bases, leaving 7 bases not matched to a gene. The CDR3 nucleotides are TGTGCCAGCAGCGCTGGGGACAGGGCCTACTATGGCTACACCTTC. This sequence encodes CASSAGDRAYYGYTF.

This clone was observed a few times. The chain carries TRBV7-9 and TRBJ2-7; 7 nucleotides match TRBD2. The CDR3 runs 12 residues. V lost 8 bases and J lost 2; bases outside the gene matches: 3. Germline assignment: CDR1 SEHNR and CDR2 FQNEAQ (reference sequence). CDR3 in amino acids: CASSRGAYEQYF. In DNA form, the CDR3 reads TGTGCCAGCTCCCGGGGGGCCTACGAGCAGTACTTC.

The chain uses TRBV4-1 and TRBJ2-3, with D tentatively TRBD1 (6 bases). The CDR3 runs to 16 residues. CDR1 and CDR2 (germline): MGHRA, YSYEKL. The V end lost 1 base, the J end lost 2 bases, and 13 bases lay between the germline ends. CDR3 nucleotide sequence: TGCGCCAGCAGCCAAGCTGTGGGACAAGCCACAGATACGCAGTATTTT. Its protein product is CASSQAVGQATDTQYF.

This chain joins TRBV9 and TRBJ1-2, with a weak D call TRBD1 (6 bases). The CDR3 is made up of 13 amino acids. Deletions cut 3 bases from V and 8 bases from J, with 14 bases between. Germline assignment: CDR1 SGDLS and CDR2 YYNGEE. The CDR3 DNA follows: TGTGCCAGCAGCGAGAGGGGGACACGGGGCTACACCTTC. Its protein product is CASSERGTRGYTF.

This chain links TRBV4-1 with TRBJ2-1; possibly TRBD2 for D (6 bases). This CDR3 region has 16 residues. Germline CDR1 MGHRA, CDR2 YSYEKL. V shed 1 base and J shed 2 bases, with 12 bases lying between them. CDR3 sequence: CASSQVGRGTYNEQFF. The DNA for the CDR3 is TGCGCCAGCAGCCAAGTGGGGCGGGGAACCTACAATGAGCAGTTCTTC.

The chain uses TRBV5-4 and TRBJ2-7, with a tentative D call TRBD2 (6 bases). Germline assignment: CDR1 SGHNT and CDR2 YYREEE (reference sequence). Trimming shortened V by 5 bases and J by 4 bases, and 16 bases separated the two germline ends. This CDR3 has 14 residues. CDR3 coding DNA: TGTGCCAGCAGTCCCGGGGGAGTTGATTACGAGCAGTACTTC. Translation: CASSPGGVDYEQYF.

The chain has TRBV3-1 (or the pseudogene TRBV3-2) and TRBJ1-5; TRBD1 matches 10 bases. Germline V CDR1 and CDR2: LGHDT, YNNKEL (reference sequence). CDR3 length: 16 residues. Losses at the gene ends were 2 bases for V and 7 bases for J; bases not matched to a gene: 8. The CDR3 loop is CASSQSLTGGGQPQHF. CDR3 nucleotides: TGTGCCAGCAGCCAAAGTCTGACAGGGGGCGGACAGCCCCAGCATTTT.

The chain recombines TRBV5-1 with TRBJ2-1; 12 positions agree with TRBD2. In germline, CDR1 is SGHRS, CDR2 YFSETQ. Trimming cost V 0 bases and J 8 bases; bases outside gene matches: 6. The CDR3 totals 16 residues. In nucleotides, the CDR3 is TGCGCCAGCAGCTTGGAACTAGCGGGAGGTAGGGATGAGCAGTTCTTC. Its translation is CASSLELAGGRDEQFF. Filled out from reference TRBV5-1 and TRBJ2-1, the complete variable domain reads KAGVTQTPRYLIKTRGQQVTLSCSPISGHRSVSWYQQTPGQGLQFLFEYFSETQRNKGNFPGRFSGRQFSNSRSEMNVSTLELGDSALYLCASSLELAGGRDEQFFGPGTRLTVL.

The chain is built from TRBV19 and TRBJ1-2; 7 bases are a match to TRBD1. Germline V lookup: CDR1 LNHDA, CDR2 SQIVND (reference sequence). The CDR3 sequence is 14 residues long. Trimming took 5 bases from V and 2 from J; bases not matched to a gene: 5. CDR3 bases: TGTGCCAGTAGTCGCATGACAGGGAACTATGGCTACACCTTC. Encoded protein: CASSRMTGNYGYTF.

This chain connects TRBV9 to TRBJ2-4; perhaps TRBD1 as D (5 bases). The CDR3 sequence is 16 residues long. Trimming stripped 0 bases from V and 4 bases from J, with 14 bases between. Germline values: CDR1 SGDLS, CDR2 YYNGEE. This CDR3 is CASSVEGSGPKNIQYF. Written as DNA, the CDR3 is TGTGCCAGCAGCGTAGAGGGGTCAGGCCCGAAAAACATTCAGTACTTC.

This clone was detected only a few times. CDR3 in DNA: TGTGCCAGCAGGGGACAGGGGGCTAGAGAAGCTTTCTTT. Translating it yields CASRGQGAREAFF. The chain links TRBV6-5 to TRBJ1-1; 12 nucleotides agree with TRBD1. Germline-derived CDR1 and CDR2 are MNHEY and SVGAGI. V was clipped by 6 bases and J by 8 bases; unmatched bases: 4. The CDR3 consists of 13 residues.

The V gene is TRBV11-2, the J gene TRBJ2-7, with D possibly matching TRBD2 (5 bases). The V end lost 1 base, the J end lost 3 bases, and 13 bases lay between the germline ends. In germline, CDR1 is SGHAT, CDR2 FQNNGV. This CDR3 comprises 15 residues. CDR3 nucleotide sequence: TGTGCCAGCAGCTTAGGGGCCGGAGCGGACTACGAGCAGTACTTC. Translated, it gives CASSLGAGADYEQYF. Together with reference TRBV11-2 and TRBJ2-7, the CDR3 gives the full variable domain: EAGVAQSPRYKIIEKRQSVAFWCNPISGHATLYWYQQILGQGPKLLIQFQNNGVVDDSQLPKDRFSAERLKGVDSTLKIQPAKLEDSAVYLCASSLGAGADYEQYFGPGTRLTVT.

The gene calls are TRBV19 and TRBJ1-5; unclear D gene. This CDR3 is 13 amino acids long. Germline loops: CDR1 LNHDA, CDR2 SQIVND (reference sequence). The V and J ends lost 7 bases and 0 bases respectively, with 7 bases between them. DNA of the CDR3: TGTGCCAGTAACTCATATAGCAATCAGCCCCAGCATTTT. Translating it yields CASNSYSNQPQHF.

J is TRBJ2-1 and V is TRBV29-1; D remains unclear. The CDR3 has 14 residues. V was cut by 2 bases and J by 6 bases, with 14 bases left in between. Germline assignment: CDR1 SQVTM and CDR2 ANQGSEA. The CDR3 protein is CSVELVLISNEQFF. CDR3 DNA: TGCAGCGTTGAATTAGTGCTCATTTCCAATGAGCAGTTCTTC.

The chain links TRBV2 to TRBJ2-5; D ambiguous. The V gene lost 4 bases and the J gene lost 4 bases, with 10 bases spanning the gap. Per the germline V gene, CDR1 is SNHLY and CDR2 is FYNNEI. There are 13 residues in the CDR3. CDR3 nucleotides: TGTGCCAGCAGTGCTCTACCATCAGAGACCCAGTACTTC. It encodes CASSALPSETQYF.

The rearrangement uses TRBV5-4 and TRBJ1-3; D gene uncertain. This CDR3 comprises 14 residues. Germline V gene lookup returns CDR1 SGHNT and CDR2 YYREEE (reference sequence). Deletions cut 9 bases from V and 0 bases from J, with 13 bases between. The CDR3 DNA is TGTGCCACCAATAAAGGCGGCTCTGGAAACACCATATATTTT. It codes for CATNKGGSGNTIYF.

CDR3 sequence reads: CASSLVQGSYEQYF. Written as DNA, the CDR3 is TGTGCCAGCAGCTTAGTCCAGGGCTCCTACGAGCAGTACTTC. The genes are TRBV7-2 and TRBJ2-7, with D perhaps matching TRBD1 (5 bases). The CDR3 extends over 14 amino acids. Germline V CDR1 and CDR2: SGHTA, FQGNSA. V was cut by 1 base and J by 0 bases, with 7 bases left in between.

The chain is built from TRBV18 and TRBJ1-2, with D uncertain. The CDR3 extends over 17 amino acids. V was pared by 2 bases and J by 3 bases, with 19 bases between. Germline V gene lookup returns CDR1 KGHSH and CDR2 LQKENI. This CDR3 reads CASSPTGVPLGDYGYTF. The CDR3 DNA is TGTGCCAGCTCACCAACTGGGGTCCCCCTCGGGGACTATGGCTACACCTTC.

This CDR3 reads CASSLTGGNTIYF. In nucleotides, the CDR3 is TGTGCCAGCAGCTTAACAGGAGGAAACACCATATATTTT. The J gene is TRBJ1-3, the V gene TRBV11-3; tentatively, D is TRBD1 (5 bases). In germline, CDR1 is SGHNT, CDR2 YENEEA. Trimming stripped 2 bases from V and 4 bases from J, with 6 bases between. This CDR3 is built from 13 residues.

This clone was picked up a small number of times. V gene TRBV7-2 combines with J gene TRBJ2-2; 8 positions agree with TRBD2. Unmatched junction bases numbered 11, after V lost 1 base and J lost 4 bases. Germline values: CDR1 SGHTA, CDR2 FQGNSA. CDR3 length equals 18 residues. The CDR3 loop is CASSLGSGTGGPTGELFF. The CDR3 coding sequence is TGTGCCAGCAGCTTAGGATCGGGGACGGGAGGGCCCACCGGGGAGCTGTTTTTT.

This clone turned up a few times. V is TRBV6-2 or TRBV6-3 and J is TRBJ2-1; possible D gene TRBD2, 6 bases. There are 15 residues in the CDR3. CDR1 is MNHEY, CDR2 SVGEGT, per germline. V lost 2 bases to trimming and J lost 8 bases, with 16 bases between them. The DNA for the CDR3 is TGTGCCAGCAGTTACGGGTGGGGGGATGGCGATGAGCAGTTCTTC. It codes for CASSYGWGDGDEQFF.